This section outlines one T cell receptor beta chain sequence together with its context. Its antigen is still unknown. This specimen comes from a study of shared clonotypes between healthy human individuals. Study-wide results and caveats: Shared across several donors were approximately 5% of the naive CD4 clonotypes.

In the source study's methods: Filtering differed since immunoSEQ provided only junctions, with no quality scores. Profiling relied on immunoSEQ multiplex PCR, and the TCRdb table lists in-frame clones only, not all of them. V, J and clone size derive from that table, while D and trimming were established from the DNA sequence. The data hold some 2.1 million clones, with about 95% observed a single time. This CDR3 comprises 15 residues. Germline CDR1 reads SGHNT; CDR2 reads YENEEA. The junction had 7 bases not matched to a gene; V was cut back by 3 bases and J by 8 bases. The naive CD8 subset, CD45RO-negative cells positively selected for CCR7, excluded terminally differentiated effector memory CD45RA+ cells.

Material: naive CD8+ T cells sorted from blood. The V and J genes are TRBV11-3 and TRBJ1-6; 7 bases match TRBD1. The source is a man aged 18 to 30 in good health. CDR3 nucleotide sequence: TGTGCCAGCAGCTTCGAAGGGGGCTGGGATTCACCCCTCCACTTT. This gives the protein CASSFEGGWDSPLHF.